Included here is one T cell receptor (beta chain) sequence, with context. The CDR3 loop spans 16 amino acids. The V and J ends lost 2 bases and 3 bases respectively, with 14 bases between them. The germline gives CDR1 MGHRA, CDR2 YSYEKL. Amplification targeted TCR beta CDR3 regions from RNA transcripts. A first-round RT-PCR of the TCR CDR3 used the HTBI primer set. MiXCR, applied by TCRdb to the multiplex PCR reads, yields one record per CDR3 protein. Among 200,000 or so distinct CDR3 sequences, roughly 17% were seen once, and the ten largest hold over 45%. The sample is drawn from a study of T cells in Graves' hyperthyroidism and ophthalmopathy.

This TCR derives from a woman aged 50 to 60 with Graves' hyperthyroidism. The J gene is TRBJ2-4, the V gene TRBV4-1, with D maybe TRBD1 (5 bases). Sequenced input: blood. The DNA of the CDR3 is TGCGCCAGCAGCCAACTGGGCAGGGATCTCAAAAACATTCAGTACTTC. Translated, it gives CASSQLGRDLKNIQYF.